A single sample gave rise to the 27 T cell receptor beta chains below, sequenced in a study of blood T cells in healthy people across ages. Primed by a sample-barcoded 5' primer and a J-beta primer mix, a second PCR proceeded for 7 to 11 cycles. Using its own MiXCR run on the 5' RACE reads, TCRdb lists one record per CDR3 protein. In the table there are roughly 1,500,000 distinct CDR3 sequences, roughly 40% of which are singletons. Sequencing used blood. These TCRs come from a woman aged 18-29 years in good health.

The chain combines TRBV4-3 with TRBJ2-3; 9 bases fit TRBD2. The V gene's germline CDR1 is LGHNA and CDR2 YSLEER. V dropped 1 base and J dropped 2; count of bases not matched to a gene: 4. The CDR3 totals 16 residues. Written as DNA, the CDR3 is TGCGCCAGCAGCCAAGGGACTAGCGCGTCCACAGATACGCAGTATTTT. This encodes CASSQGTSASTDTQYF.

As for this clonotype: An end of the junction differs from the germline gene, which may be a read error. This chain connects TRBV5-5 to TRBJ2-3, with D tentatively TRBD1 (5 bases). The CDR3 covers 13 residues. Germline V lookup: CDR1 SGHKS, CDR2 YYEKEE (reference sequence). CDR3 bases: TGTGCCTGCAGCATCGACAGTCCAGATACGCAGTATTTT. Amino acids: CACSIDSPDTQYF.

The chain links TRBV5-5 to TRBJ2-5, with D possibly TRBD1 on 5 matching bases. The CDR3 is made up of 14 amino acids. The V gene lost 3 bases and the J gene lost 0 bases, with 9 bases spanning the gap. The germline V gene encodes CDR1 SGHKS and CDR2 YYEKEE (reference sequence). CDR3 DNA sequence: TGTGCCAGCAGCTGGGGCGGCCACCAAGAGACCCAGTACTTC. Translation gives CASSWGGHQETQYF.

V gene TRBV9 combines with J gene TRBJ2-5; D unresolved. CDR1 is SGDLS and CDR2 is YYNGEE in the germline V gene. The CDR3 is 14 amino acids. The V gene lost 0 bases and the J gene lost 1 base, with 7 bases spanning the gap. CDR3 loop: CASSVAVSQETQYF. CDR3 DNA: TGTGCCAGCAGCGTAGCAGTCTCCCAAGAGACCCAGTACTTC. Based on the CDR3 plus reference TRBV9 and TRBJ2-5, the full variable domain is DSGVTQTPKHLITATGQRVTLRCSPRSGDLSVYWYQQSLDQGLQFLIQYYNGEERAKGNILERFSAQQFPDLHSELNLSSLELGDSALYFCASSVAVSQETQYFGPGTRLLVL.

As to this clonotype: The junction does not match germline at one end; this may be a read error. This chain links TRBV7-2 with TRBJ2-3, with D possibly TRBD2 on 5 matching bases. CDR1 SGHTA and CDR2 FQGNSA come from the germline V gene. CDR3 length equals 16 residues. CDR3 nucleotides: TGTGCCAACAGCCGGGCGTCGGGGAAAAACACAGATACGCAGTATTTT. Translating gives CANSRASGKNTDTQYF.

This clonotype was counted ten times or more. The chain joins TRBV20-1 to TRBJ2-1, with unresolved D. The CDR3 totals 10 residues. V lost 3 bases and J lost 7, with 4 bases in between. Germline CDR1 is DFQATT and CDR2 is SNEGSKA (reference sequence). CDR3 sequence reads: CSASRNEQFF. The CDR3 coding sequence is TGCAGTGCTAGTCGGAATGAGCAGTTCTTC.

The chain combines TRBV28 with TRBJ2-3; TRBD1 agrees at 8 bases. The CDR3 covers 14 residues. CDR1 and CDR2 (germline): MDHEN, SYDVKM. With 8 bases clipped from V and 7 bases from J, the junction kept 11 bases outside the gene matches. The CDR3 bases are TGTGCCAGCGACCGACAGGGGCGTTCGAATACGCAGTATTTT. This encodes CASDRQGRSNTQYF.

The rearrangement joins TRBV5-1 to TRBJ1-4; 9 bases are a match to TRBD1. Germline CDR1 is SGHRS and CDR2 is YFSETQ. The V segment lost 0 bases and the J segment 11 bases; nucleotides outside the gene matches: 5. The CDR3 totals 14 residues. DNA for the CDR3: TGCGCCAGCAGCTTGGCTGGGGACAGGGAGAAACTGTTTTTT. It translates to CASSLAGDREKLFF.

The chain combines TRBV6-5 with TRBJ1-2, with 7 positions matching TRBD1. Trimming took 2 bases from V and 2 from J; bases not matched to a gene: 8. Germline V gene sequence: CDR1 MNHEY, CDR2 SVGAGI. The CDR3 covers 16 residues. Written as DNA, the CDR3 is TGTGCCAGCAGTTACGACTTAGGGACAGCGAACTATGGCTACACCTTC. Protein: CASSYDLGTANYGYTF.

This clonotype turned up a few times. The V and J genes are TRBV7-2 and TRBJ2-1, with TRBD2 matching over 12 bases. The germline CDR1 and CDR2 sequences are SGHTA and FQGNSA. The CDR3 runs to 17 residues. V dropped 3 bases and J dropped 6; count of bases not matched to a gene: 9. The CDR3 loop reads CASSFPGLAGGFNEQFF. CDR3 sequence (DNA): TGTGCCAGCAGCTTCCCGGGCCTAGCGGGGGGGTTCAATGAGCAGTTCTTC.

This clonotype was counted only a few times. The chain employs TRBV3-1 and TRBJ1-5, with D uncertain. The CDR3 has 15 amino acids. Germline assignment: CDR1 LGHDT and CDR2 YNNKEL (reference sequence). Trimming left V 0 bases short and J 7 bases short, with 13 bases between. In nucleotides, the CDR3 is TGTGCCAGCAGCCAAGATACGGGGAGAGGCCAGCCCCAGCATTTT. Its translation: CASSQDTGRGQPQHF.

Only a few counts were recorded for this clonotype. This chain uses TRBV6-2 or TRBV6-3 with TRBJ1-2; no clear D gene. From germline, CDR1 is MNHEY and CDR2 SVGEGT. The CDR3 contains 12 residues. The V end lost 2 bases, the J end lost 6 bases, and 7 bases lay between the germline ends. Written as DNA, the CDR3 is TGTGCCAGCAGTTACACCCAGCATGGCTACACCTTC. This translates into CASSYTQHGYTF.

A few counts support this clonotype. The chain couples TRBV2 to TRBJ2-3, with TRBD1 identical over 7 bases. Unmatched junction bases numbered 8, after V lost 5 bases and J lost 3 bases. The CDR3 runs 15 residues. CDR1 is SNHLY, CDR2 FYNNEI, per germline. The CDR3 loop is CASSSDRERTDTQYF. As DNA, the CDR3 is TGTGCCAGCAGTTCCGACAGGGAGAGGACAGATACGCAGTATTTT.

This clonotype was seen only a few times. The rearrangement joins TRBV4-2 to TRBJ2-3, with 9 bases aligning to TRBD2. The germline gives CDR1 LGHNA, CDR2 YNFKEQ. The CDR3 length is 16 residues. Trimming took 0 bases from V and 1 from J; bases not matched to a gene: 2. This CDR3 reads CASSQEAGGRTDTQYF. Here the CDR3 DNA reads TGTGCCAGCAGCCAAGAGGCGGGGGGGCGCACAGATACGCAGTATTTT.

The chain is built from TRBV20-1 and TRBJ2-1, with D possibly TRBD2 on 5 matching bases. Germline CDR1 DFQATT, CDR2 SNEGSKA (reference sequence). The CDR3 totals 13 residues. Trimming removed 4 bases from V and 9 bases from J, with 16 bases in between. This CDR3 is CSATRTDSREQFF. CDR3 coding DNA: TGCAGTGCTACCCGGACTGATTCGCGTGAGCAGTTCTTC.

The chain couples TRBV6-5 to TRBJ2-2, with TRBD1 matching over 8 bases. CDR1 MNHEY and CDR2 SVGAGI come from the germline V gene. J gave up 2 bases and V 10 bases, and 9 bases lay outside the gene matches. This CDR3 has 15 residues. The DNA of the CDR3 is TGTGCCACGAGGTCGGGGACAGGAAACACCGGGGAGCTGTTTTTT. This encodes CATRSGTGNTGELFF.

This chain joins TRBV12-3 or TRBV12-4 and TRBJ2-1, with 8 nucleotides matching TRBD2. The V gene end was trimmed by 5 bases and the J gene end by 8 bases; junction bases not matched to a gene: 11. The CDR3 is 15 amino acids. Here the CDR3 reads CASSRSSGMRYEQFF. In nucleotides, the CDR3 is TGTGCCAGCAGTCGGAGTAGCGGGATGCGGTATGAGCAGTTCTTC.

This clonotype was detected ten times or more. In DNA form, the CDR3 reads TGTGCCACCAGTGATTTTAGAGGTGTCGAAGAGACCCAGTACTTC. Protein product: CATSDFRGVEETQYF. This chain joins TRBV24-1 and TRBJ2-5; D not resolved. Germline V gene sequence: CDR1 KGHDR, CDR2 SFDVKD. The CDR3 loop spans 15 amino acids. The V and J ends lost 1 base and 3 bases respectively, with 11 bases between them.

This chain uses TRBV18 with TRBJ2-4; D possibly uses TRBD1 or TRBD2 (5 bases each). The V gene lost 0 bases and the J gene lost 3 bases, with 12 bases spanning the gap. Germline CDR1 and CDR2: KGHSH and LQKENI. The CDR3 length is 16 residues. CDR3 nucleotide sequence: TGTGCCAGCTCACCACCTGGGGGAGACGGCAAAAACATTCAGTACTTC. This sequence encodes CASSPPGGDGKNIQYF. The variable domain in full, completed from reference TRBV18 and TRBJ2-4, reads NAGVMQNPRHLVRRRGQEARLRCSPMKGHSHVYWYRQLPEEGLKFMVYLQKENIIDESGMPKERFSAEFPKEGPSILRIQQVVRGDSAAYFCASSPPGGDGKNIQYFGAGTRLSVL.

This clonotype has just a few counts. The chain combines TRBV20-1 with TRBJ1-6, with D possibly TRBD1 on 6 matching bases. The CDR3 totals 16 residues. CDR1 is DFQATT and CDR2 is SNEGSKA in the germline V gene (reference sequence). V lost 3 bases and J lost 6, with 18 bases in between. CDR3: CSARGGGRPSNSPLHF. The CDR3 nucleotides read TGCAGTGCTAGGGGAGGGGGGCGGCCTAGTAATTCACCCCTCCACTTT.

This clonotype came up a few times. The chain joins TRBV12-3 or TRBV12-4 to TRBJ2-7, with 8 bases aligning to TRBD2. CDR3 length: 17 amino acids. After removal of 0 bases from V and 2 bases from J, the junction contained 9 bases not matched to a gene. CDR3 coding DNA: TGTGCCAGCAGTTTAGCGGGACTAGGATCCCTCGCCTACGAGCAGTACTTC. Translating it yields CASSLAGLGSLAYEQYF.

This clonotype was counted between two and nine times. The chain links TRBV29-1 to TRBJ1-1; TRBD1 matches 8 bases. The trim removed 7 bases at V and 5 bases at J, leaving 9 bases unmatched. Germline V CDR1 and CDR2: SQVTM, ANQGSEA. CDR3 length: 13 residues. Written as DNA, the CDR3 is TGCAGCGGCAATACAGGGGGAGATACTGAAGCTTTCTTT. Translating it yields CSGNTGGDTEAFF.

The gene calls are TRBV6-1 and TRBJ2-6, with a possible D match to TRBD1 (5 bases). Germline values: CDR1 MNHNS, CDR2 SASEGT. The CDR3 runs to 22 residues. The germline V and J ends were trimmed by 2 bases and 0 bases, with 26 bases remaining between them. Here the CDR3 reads CASSESYLVPPGPYSGANVLTF. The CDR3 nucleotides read TGTGCCAGCAGTGAATCTTACCTGGTCCCCCCAGGGCCCTACTCTGGGGCCAACGTCCTGACTTTC.

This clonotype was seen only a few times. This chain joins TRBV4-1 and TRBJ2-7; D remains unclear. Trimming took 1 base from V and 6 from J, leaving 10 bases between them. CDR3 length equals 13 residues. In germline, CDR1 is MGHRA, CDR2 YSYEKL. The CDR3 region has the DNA TGCGCCAGCAGCCAAGTTCGCGGATGCGAGCAGTACTTC. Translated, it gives CASSQVRGCEQYF.

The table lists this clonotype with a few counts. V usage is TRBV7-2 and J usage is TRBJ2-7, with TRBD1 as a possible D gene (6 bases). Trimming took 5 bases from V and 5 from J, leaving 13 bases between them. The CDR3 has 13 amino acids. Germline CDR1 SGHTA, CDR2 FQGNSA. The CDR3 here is CASSPGQSHEQYF. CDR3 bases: TGTGCCAGCAGCCCCGGACAGTCCCACGAGCAGTACTTC.

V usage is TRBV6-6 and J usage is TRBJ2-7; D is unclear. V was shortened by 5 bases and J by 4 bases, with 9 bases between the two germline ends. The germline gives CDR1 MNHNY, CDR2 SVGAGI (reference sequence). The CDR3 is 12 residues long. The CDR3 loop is CASSAQHYEQYF. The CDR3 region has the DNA TGTGCCAGCAGTGCCCAACATTACGAGCAGTACTTC.

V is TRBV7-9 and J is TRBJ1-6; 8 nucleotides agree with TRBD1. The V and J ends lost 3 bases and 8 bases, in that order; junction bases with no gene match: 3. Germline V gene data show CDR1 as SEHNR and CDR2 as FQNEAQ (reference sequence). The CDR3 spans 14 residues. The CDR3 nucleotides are TGTGCCAGCAGCTTCGTGACAGGGGATTCACCCCTCCACTTT. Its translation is CASSFVTGDSPLHF.